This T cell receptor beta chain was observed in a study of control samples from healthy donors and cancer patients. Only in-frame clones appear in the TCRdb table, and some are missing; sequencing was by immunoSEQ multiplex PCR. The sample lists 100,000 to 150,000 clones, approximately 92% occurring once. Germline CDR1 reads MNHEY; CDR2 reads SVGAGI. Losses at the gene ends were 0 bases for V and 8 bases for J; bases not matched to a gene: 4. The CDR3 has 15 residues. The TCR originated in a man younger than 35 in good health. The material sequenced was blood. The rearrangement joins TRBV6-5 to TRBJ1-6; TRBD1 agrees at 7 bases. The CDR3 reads CASSYSKGADSPLHF. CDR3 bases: TGTGCCAGCAGTTACTCGAAGGGGGCAGATTCACCCCTCCACTTT.